Listed below are T cell receptor beta chains from one sample, sequenced in a study of neoadjuvant anti-PD-1 for oral cavity cancer. Libraries were prepared by immunoSEQ multiplex PCR; TCRdb keeps only in-frame clonotypes and omits some of them. Seen here are around 70,000 clones, about 85% observed once, and the top ten hold 3% to 3.5%. Specimen: PBMCs, collected after nivolumab (anti-PD-1) treatment. The receptors were sampled from a person between 40 and 80 years old with oral cavity squamous cell carcinoma. The conserved cysteine and the conserved F or W are not part of the CDR3 here.

cdr3_aa,j_call,v_call
ASSPPPGTGTYEQY,TRBJ2-7,TRBV28
AISDPATGQETQY,TRBJ2-5,TRBV10-3
ASTSTGGMNTEAF,TRBJ1-1,TRBV19
ASSLTGMNTEAF,TRBJ1-1,TRBV5-1
ASRGQMNTEAF,TRBJ1-1,TRBV5-1
ASSLASGSATRGEQY,TRBJ2-7,TRBV7-3
ASSLGVGYYEQY,TRBJ2-7,TRBV5-1
ASSQDTTETQY,TRBJ2-5,TRBV5-1
ASSFRGTGGETQY,TRBJ2-5,TRBV6-6
AWSADSNQPQH,TRBJ1-5,TRBV30
ASSRRRTEAF,TRBJ1-1,TRBV13
ASSGQGRNSPLH,TRBJ1-6,TRBV6-6
ASSPSGNTDTQY,TRBJ2-3,TRBV5-1
ASSPAGPSYEQY,TRBJ2-7,TRBV9
ALKVRGLAGGHEQF,TRBJ2-1,TRBV30
ASSMDRRIQY,TRBJ2-4,TRBV19
ASSQGDRTAVELF,TRBJ2-2,TRBV4-1
ASSEAAGRGNEKLF,TRBJ1-4,TRBV2
ASRDRGTIDETQY,TRBJ2-5,TRBV5-1
ASSAMTGSQPQH,TRBJ1-5,TRBV5-6
ASAPRGEEKLF,TRBJ1-4,TRBV19
ASSVRGGSYEQY,TRBJ2-7,TRBV6-1
ASSSVGAASNQPQH,TRBJ1-5,TRBV6-6
ASSGQGLSSGNIQY,TRBJ2-4,TRBV6-1
ASSFYSNPSSGANVLT,TRBJ2-6,TRBV7-9
ASSPGQTYGYT,TRBJ1-2,TRBV7-9
ASSWADRNTEAF,TRBJ1-1,TRBV5-1
AWSAGGETQY,TRBJ2-5,TRBV30
ASSMAHAGFNTEAF,TRBJ1-1,TRBV19
ASSFHRGAYEQY,TRBJ2-7,TRBV11-2
ASSLGRGLGSNQPQH,TRBJ1-5,TRBV5-8
AISENYEQY,TRBJ2-7,TRBV10-3
ASRNTGRTGANVLT,TRBJ2-6,TRBV19
ASSLARGTWNEQY,TRBJ2-7,TRBV27
AWSVQAGATEAF,TRBJ1-1,TRBV30
ASSLGTGAYEQY,TRBJ2-7,TRBV27
ASSLGTSGDNEQF,TRBJ2-1,TRBV27
SVIRGGGKTEAF,TRBJ1-1,TRBV29-1
ASSDPPLGRTEAF,TRBJ1-1,TRBV6-6
AAQGWGGYT,TRBJ1-2,TRBV7-9
ASSVDGISSYEQY,TRBJ2-7,TRBV9
ASSQHPGQENTGELF,TRBJ2-2,TRBV4-1
ASSLGQADSGNTIY,TRBJ1-3,TRBV7-2